Listed below are T cell receptor beta chains from one sample, sequenced in a study of CD8 T cells in Susac syndrome. TCRdb re-derived calls from the immunoSEQ multiplex PCR reads in MiXCR, one entry per CDR3 protein. The sample lists about 200,000 distinct CDR3 sequences, about 96% seen once, with about 0.096% in the top ten. The specimen was CD4+ T cells from PBMCs. Receptors originate from a human donor with multiple sclerosis. CDR3s include the opening cysteine and the closing phenylalanine or tryptophan. A D gene is named only where the DNA matches it firmly. Clone sizes are given selectively: once, few, many, or a class where the clone is expanded.

CDR3 protein | CDR3 DNA | V gene | clone size | D gene | J gene
CASSLSGTSGYNEQFF | TGTGCCAGCAGCTTATCTGGGACTAGCGGATACAATGAGCAGTTCTTC | TRBV7-3 | - | TRBD2 | TRBJ2-1
CASSRGRLDLSYNEQFF | TGCGCCAGCAGCCGTGGCCGACTAGACCTCTCCTACAATGAGCAGTTCTTC | TRBV5-1 | - | - | TRBJ2-1
CASSLGGAETQYF | TGCGCCAGCAGCTTGGGGGGCGCGGAGACCCAGTACTTC | TRBV5-1 | few | - | TRBJ2-5
CASTAGDADTQYF | TGCGCCAGCACAGCGGGAGATGCAGATACGCAGTATTTT | TRBV5-1 | - | TRBD2 | TRBJ2-3
CAWSVSDVNYGYTF | TGTGCCTGGAGTGTTTCGGACGTTAACTATGGCTACACCTTC | TRBV30 | - | - | TRBJ1-2
CASSQIPRTELQYF | TGCGCCAGCAGCCAAATACCTAGGACTGAATTGCAGTATTTT | TRBV4-1 | - | - | TRBJ2-3
CSVEGGQGIMNTEAFF | TGCAGCGTTGAAGGGGGACAGGGGATAATGAACACTGAAGCTTTCTTT | TRBV29-1 | - | TRBD1 | TRBJ1-1
CAWSVNGGELFF | TGTGCCTGGAGTGTTAACGGCGGGGAGCTGTTTTTT | TRBV30 | - | - | TRBJ2-2
CSVEGRRRSGTEAFF | TGCAGCGTTGAAGGCAGGAGGAGGAGCGGCACTGAAGCTTTCTTT | TRBV29-1 | - | - | TRBJ1-1
CAIGGQGGQPQHF | TGTGCCATCGGGGGACAGGGAGGTCAGCCCCAGCATTTT | TRBV10-3 | - | TRBD1 | TRBJ1-5
CASSFSPVSEQYF | TGTGCCAGCAGTTTTAGTCCCGTCAGCGAGCAGTACTTC | TRBV27 | - | - | TRBJ2-7
CASSLVGGSEKLFF | TGTGCCAGCAGTTTAGTAGGGGGGAGCGAAAAACTGTTTTTT | TRBV27 | - | - | TRBJ1-4
CASSELRTVYGYTF | TGTGCCAGCAGTGAATTGAGGACAGTCTATGGCTACACCTTC | TRBV6-1 | - | - | TRBJ1-2
CASSSTGVGGNTIYF | TGTGCCAGCAGTTCCACAGGGGTAGGTGGAAACACCATATATTTT | TRBV12-3/TRBV12-4 | once | TRBD1 | TRBJ1-3
CASSSGGSGEQYF | TGTGCCAGCAGTTCAGGGGGCAGTGGCGAGCAGTACTTC | TRBV13 | - | TRBD1 | TRBJ2-7
CASSWLAGGNTGELFF | TGTGCCAGCAGCTGGCTAGCGGGAGGTAACACCGGGGAGCTGTTTTTT | TRBV5-6 | - | TRBD2 | TRBJ2-2
CASREGSADTQYF | TGTGCCTCCCGGGAGGGGTCTGCAGATACGCAGTATTTT | TRBV10-3 | - | TRBD2 | TRBJ2-3
CSVEVAGSYEQYF | TGCAGCGTTGAAGTAGCGGGCTCCTACGAGCAGTACTTC | TRBV29-1 | - | TRBD2 | TRBJ2-7
CSVDGAEGPLNEQYF | TGCAGCGTTGATGGCGCGGAGGGGCCCCTAAACGAGCAGTACTTC | TRBV29-1 | - | - | TRBJ2-7
CASSVTWDRVTYEQYF | TGTGCCAGCAGCGTCACCTGGGACAGGGTCACCTACGAGCAGTACTTC | TRBV11-1 | - | TRBD1 | TRBJ2-7
CASSLAPSGEYNEQFF | TGTGCCAGCAGCTTAGCCCCCAGCGGGGAATACAATGAGCAGTTCTTC | TRBV7-2 | - | TRBD2 | TRBJ2-1
CASSYVYGYTF | TGTGCCAGCAGTTATGTCTATGGCTACACCTTC | TRBV12-3/TRBV12-4 | - | - | TRBJ1-2
CSVGSTGYGYTF | TGCAGCGTTGGAAGTACGGGCTATGGCTACACCTTC | TRBV29-1 | - | - | TRBJ1-2
CASSQDGEQFF | TGTGCCAGCAGCCAAGATGGTGAGCAGTTCTTC | TRBV3-1 | - | - | TRBJ2-1
CASSQEPGQTDTDTQYF | TGTGCCAGCAGCCAAGAACCGGGACAGACAGACACAGATACGCAGTATTTT | TRBV3-1 | - | TRBD1 | TRBJ2-3
CASTDAYSGGEQFF | TGCGCCAGCACCGACGCCTACTCCGGGGGTGAGCAGTTCTTC | TRBV5-1 | - | - | TRBJ2-1
CAWKHPAGTEAFF | TGTGCCTGGAAACACCCAGCCGGCACTGAAGCTTTCTTT | TRBV30 | - | - | TRBJ1-1
CAWRRHRGEQYF | TGTGCCTGGAGAAGGCATCGGGGCGAGCAGTACTTC | TRBV30 | - | - | TRBJ2-7
CAISEGRDGEQYF | TGTGCCATCAGTGAAGGAAGGGACGGTGAGCAGTACTTC | TRBV10-3 | - | - | TRBJ2-7
CASSDWDRSGETQYF | TGTGCCAGCAGCGACTGGGACAGAAGTGGGGAGACCCAGTACTTC | TRBV9 | once | TRBD1 | TRBJ2-5
CAWSGVVREAFF | TGTGCCTGGAGTGGAGTGGTTCGGGAGGCTTTCTTT | TRBV30 | - | - | TRBJ1-1
CASSQNQETQYF | TGTGCCAGCAGCCAGAACCAAGAGACCCAGTACTTC | TRBV14 | - | - | TRBJ2-5
CASSLQSSSYEQYF | TGCGCCAGCAGCTTGCAGAGCAGCTCCTACGAGCAGTACTTC | TRBV5-1 | once | - | TRBJ2-7
CASSQVLRTSGRGDEQFF | TGCGCCAGCAGCCAAGTATTACGGACTAGCGGGAGGGGCGATGAGCAGTTCTTC | TRBV4-1 | - | TRBD2 | TRBJ2-1
CASSASLGQNNEQFF | TGTGCCAGCTCAGCCTCCTTAGGGCAGAACAATGAGCAGTTCTTC | TRBV18 | - | - | TRBJ2-1
CASSYGIMDRVRNTEAFF | TGCGCCAGCAGCTACGGAATCATGGACAGGGTACGGAACACTGAAGCTTTCTTT | TRBV5-1 | - | TRBD1 | TRBJ1-1
CASSRTSALNIQYF | TGTGCCAGCAGCCGGACTAGCGCACTAAACATTCAGTACTTC | TRBV7-9 | once | TRBD2 | TRBJ2-4
CSLEKQYEQYF | TGCAGCCTTGAGAAGCAATACGAGCAGTACTTC | TRBV20-1 | - | - | TRBJ2-7
CASRLEGIGETQYF | TGTGCCAGCAGATTGGAGGGAATAGGGGAGACCCAGTACTTC | TRBV2 | - | - | TRBJ2-5
CSAGAGQETQYF | TGCAGTGCTGGAGCGGGCCAGGAGACCCAGTACTTC | TRBV20-1 | - | - | TRBJ2-5
CASNDLGTGELFF | TGTGCCAGTAATGATCTCGGGACCGGGGAGCTGTTTTTT | TRBV19 | - | - | TRBJ2-2